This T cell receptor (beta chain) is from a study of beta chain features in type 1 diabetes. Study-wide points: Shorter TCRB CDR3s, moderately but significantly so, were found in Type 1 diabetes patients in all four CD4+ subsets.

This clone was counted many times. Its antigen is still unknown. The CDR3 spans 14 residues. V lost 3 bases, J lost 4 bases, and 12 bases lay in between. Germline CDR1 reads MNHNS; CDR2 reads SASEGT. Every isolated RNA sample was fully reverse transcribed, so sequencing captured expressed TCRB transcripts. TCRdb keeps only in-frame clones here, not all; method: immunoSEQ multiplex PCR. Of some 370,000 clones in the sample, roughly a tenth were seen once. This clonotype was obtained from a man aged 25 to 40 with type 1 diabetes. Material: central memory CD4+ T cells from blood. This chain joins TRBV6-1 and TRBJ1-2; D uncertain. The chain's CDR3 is CASSETQRFYGYTF. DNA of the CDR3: TGTGCCAGCAGTGAGACACAGAGATTCTATGGCTACACCTTC.